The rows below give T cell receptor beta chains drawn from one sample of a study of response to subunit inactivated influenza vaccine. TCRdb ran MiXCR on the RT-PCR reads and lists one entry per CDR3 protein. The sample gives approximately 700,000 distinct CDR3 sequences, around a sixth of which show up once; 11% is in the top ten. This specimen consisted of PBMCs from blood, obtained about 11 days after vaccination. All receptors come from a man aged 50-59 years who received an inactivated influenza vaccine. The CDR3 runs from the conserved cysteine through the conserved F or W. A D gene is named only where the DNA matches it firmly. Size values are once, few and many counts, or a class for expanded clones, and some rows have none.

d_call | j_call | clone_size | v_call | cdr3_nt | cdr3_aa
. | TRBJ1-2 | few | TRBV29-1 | TGCAGCGTTGACTGGGGTCGCAGTGGCTACACCTTC | CSVDWGRSGYTF
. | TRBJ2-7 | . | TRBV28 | TGTGCCAGCAGTTTGCAGACCACCTACGAGCAGTACTTC | CASSLQTTYEQYF
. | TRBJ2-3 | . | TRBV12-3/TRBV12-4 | TGTGCCAGCAGCCCCCCGACATTCGCAGATACGCAGTATTTT | CASSPPTFADTQYF
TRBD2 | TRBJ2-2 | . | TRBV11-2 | TGTGCCAGCAGCTTAAGTAGCGGGAGTGGGACCGGGGAGCTGTTTTTT | CASSLSSGSGTGELFF
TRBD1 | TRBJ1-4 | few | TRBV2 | TGTGCCAGCAGCGTCCAGGGGGGGTTGGAAAAACTGTTTTTT | CASSVQGGLEKLFF
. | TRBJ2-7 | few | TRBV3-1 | TGTGCCAGCAGCCAAGATTGGGGGGACTACGAGCAGTACTTC | CASSQDWGDYEQYF
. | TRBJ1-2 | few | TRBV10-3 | TGTGCCATCAGGGAGAGCTCCCTAAACTATGGCTACACCTTC | CAIRESSLNYGYTF
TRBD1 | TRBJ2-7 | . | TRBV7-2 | TGTGCCAGCAGCCCCTCGGGACAGGTCTACGAGCAGTACTTC | CASSPSGQVYEQYF
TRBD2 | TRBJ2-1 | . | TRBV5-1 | TGCGCCAGCAGCTTTCGTGGCGGGGGTCTATACAATGAGCAGTTCTTC | CASSFRGGGLYNEQFF
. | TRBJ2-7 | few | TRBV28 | TGTGCCAGCAGTTTCGGTGTCCCCACCTACTCCTACGAGCAGTACTTC | CASSFGVPTYSYEQYF
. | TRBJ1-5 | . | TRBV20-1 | TGCAGTGCTAGAGATTTCGGGACCCTCGGACAGCCCCAGCATTTT | CSARDFGTLGQPQHF
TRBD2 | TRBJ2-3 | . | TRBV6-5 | TGTGCCAGCAGTTCCCGGTGGCGGGAGGGCCAGGCAGATACGCAGTATTTT | CASSSRWREGQADTQYF
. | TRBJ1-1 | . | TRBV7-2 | TGTGCCAGCAGCCTTAGCCCTGCACAGGTGAACACTGAAGCTTTCTTT | CASSLSPAQVNTEAFF
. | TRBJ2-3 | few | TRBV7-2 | TGTGCCAGCAGCGACTCGATCGCTAGTACGCAGTATTTT | CASSDSIASTQYF
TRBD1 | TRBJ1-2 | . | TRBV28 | TGTGCCAGCAGTTTAGCGGACAGGGTCGGCTACACCTTC | CASSLADRVGYTF
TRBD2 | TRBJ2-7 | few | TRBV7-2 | TGTGCCAGCAGCCGGGGGGGGAAAACCTACGAGCAGTACTTC | CASSRGGKTYEQYF
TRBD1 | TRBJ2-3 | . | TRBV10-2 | TGCGCCAGCAGACGACCGGGACAGGGGTTCAGAGATACGCAGTATTTT | CASRRPGQGFRDTQYF
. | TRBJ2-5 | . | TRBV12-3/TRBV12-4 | TGTGCCAGCAGTTTAGGTAGTCCCGAGACCCAGTACTTC | CASSLGSPETQYF
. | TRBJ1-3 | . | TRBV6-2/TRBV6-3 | TGTGCCAGCAGCAGATTTGGAAACACCATATATTTT | CASSRFGNTIYF
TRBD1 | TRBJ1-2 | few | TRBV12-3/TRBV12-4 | TGTGCCAGCACCGAGACAGGGGGCTATGGCTACACCTTC | CASTETGGYGYTF
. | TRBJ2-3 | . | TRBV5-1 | TGCGCCAGCCGCCCGGGGGACACAGATACGCAGTATTTT | CASRPGDTDTQYF
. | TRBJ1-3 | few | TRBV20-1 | TGCAGTGCTCAGACAGCAAAACCTTCTGGAAACACCATATATTTT | CSAQTAKPSGNTIYF
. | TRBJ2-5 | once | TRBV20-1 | TGCAGTGCCAGTAGGAATTACCTGGGTCGGATGGGAGAGACCCAGTACTTC | CSASRNYLGRMGETQYF
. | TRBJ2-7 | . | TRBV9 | TGTGCCAGCAGCCCCTCCGTGGACACGGTGAGGGAGCAGTACTTC | CASSPSVDTVREQYF
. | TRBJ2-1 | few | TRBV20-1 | TGCAGTGAACACGTAGCTGGCGATGAGCAGTTCTTC | CSEHVAGDEQFF
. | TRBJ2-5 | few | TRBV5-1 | TGCGCCAGCAGCTTACGTGTATCGGAGACCCAGTACTTC | CASSLRVSETQYF
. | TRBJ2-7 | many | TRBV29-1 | TGCAGCGTTGAGTTAAGGAGCTCCTACGAGCAGTACTTC | CSVELRSSYEQYF
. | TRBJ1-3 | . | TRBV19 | TGTGCCAGTACCGACTCGGAGAGTCACACCATATATTTT | CASTDSESHTIYF
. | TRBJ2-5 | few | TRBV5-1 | TGCGCCAGCAGCTTGGCCCTGCAGGCGTACCAAGAGACCCAGTACTTC | CASSLALQAYQETQYF
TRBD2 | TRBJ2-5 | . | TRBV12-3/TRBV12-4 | TGTGCCAGCAGTACGGGGACTAGCAGTGAGACCCAGTACTTC | CASSTGTSSETQYF
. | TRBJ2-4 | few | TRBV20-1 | TGCAGTGCTAATGACCGATTTCTAGCCAAAAACATTCAGTACTTC | CSANDRFLAKNIQYF
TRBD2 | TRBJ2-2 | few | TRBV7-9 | TGTGCCAGCAGCCCATTCAGCGGGGTAGGCACCGGGGAGCTGTTTTTT | CASSPFSGVGTGELFF
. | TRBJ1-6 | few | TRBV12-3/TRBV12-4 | TGTGCCAGCAGTTTGGGCAGACCTAATTCACCCCTCCACTTT | CASSLGRPNSPLHF
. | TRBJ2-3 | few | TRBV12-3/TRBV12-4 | TGTGCCAGCAGTTTATTCCACGCCGACACAGATACGCAGTATTTT | CASSLFHADTDTQYF
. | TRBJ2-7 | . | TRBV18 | TGTGCCAGCTCACCCTCGGTCAGATCCTACGAGCAGTACTTC | CASSPSVRSYEQYF
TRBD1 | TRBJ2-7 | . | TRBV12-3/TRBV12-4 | TGTGCCAGCAGTCTAGGACAGGGGGCAATACAGCAGTACTTC | CASSLGQGAIQQYF
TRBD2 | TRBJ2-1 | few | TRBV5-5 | TGTGCCAGCAGCTTGGAACTAGCGGGGTGGGAGGAGCAGTTCTTC | CASSLELAGWEEQFF
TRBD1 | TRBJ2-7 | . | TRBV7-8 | TGTGCCAGCAGCCTAGCCGGGACAGGGGGCATCGAGCAGTACTTC | CASSLAGTGGIEQYF
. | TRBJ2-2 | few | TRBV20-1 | TGCAGTGCTAGTTCTCCGAACACCGGGGAGCTGTTTTTT | CSASSPNTGELFF
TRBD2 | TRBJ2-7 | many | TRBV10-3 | TGTGCCATCAGCTCCGGGACTAGCGGGAGCTTCCACGAGCAGTACTTC | CAISSGTSGSFHEQYF
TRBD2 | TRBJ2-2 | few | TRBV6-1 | TGTGCCAGCAGTATCGGACTAGCGGGAGGGCGGACCGGGGAGCTGTTTTTT | CASSIGLAGGRTGELFF
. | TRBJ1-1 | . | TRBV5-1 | TGCGCCAGCAGCTTCGGGGGGGCACGAGGCACTGAAGCTTTCTTT | CASSFGGARGTEAFF
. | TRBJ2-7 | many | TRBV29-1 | TGCAGCGTTGGCAGGGGTGCGGAGCAGTACTTC | CSVGRGAEQYF
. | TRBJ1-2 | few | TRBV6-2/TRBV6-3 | TGTGCCATCACGGGGGGACCGCGCGGCTATGGCTACACCTTC | CAITGGPRGYGYTF
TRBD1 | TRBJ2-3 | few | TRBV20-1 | TGCAGTGCTAGCCGCCCCGGGACAGGGAGCACAGATACGCAGTATTTT | CSASRPGTGSTDTQYF
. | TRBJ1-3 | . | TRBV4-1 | TGCGCCAGCAGCCAAGAGCCCAGTAACTCTGGAAACACCATATATTTT | CASSQEPSNSGNTIYF
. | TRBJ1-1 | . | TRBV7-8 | TGTGCCAGCAGCTTAGTGACCGTTAATCAGGCTTTCTTT | CASSLVTVNQAFF
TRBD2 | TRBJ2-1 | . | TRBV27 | TGTGCCAGCAGGGGGGTGGGAGGGGCGCCCTACAATGAGCAGTTCTTC | CASRGVGGAPYNEQFF
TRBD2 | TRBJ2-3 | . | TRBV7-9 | TGTGCCAGCAGCCCTCGGACTAGCGGGAGTCCGGAAGATACGCAGTATTTT | CASSPRTSGSPEDTQYF
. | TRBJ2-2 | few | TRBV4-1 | TGCGCCAGCAGCCAAGAAAGCCAGGGGTGGACCGGGGAGCTGTTTTTT | CASSQESQGWTGELFF
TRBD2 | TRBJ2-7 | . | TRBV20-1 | TGCAGTGCTAGACCCCTCCTAGCGGGAGTGGACGAGCAGTACTTC | CSARPLLAGVDEQYF